The sequence of this T cell receptor (beta chain) was determined in a study of pediatric ulcerative colitis. This clone has more than one count but fewer than ten. Its antigen is not identified. Only in-frame clones appear in the TCRdb table, and some are missing; sequencing was by immunoSEQ multiplex PCR. The sample has about 12,000 clones, roughly 80% seen once. The CDR3 length is 11 residues. The V gene lost 5 bases and the J gene lost 3 bases, with 4 bases spanning the gap. Germline V CDR1 and CDR2: SGHNT, YENEEA. Rectal tissue came from one to two pinch biopsies taken at colonoscopy. Study-level points and caveats: All ulcerative colitis patients, but no controls, carried two rectal clonotypes.

Specimen: gut tissue. This clonotype was sampled from a boy aged 5-17 years who was a control in a study of pediatric ulcerative colitis. The chain combines TRBV11-3 with TRBJ2-5, with D hard to call. Written as DNA, the CDR3 is TGTGCCAGCAGCGACGAAGAGACCCAGTACTTC. This gives the protein CASSDEETQYF.